This T cell receptor beta chain was documented in a study of blood T cell repertoires in COVID-19. In the study overall: The United States, Italy and Spain provided the acute and convalescent COVID-19 samples. PBMCs, B-cell-depleted T cells, or T cells were the source of the cDNA or gDNA that made up the material.

This CDR3 has 13 amino acids. V dropped 1 base and J dropped 5 bases, with 9 bases sitting between them. Germline lookup yields CDR1 SGHDT and CDR2 YYEEEE. Source study methods: Scientists estimated how many nucleated cells there were by amplifying reference gene primers. Repertoires were generated with immunoSEQ multiplex PCR, while TCRdb's copy carries only in-frame clones and drops some. The V and J calls and the clone size are those of that table, but D and trimming were determined from the DNA. The table shows some 55,000 clones, with around 87% occurring only once. Material: peripheral blood. The sequence came from a man in his sixties with acute or convalescent COVID-19. V usage is TRBV5-6 and J usage is TRBJ1-1; D perhaps matches TRBD1 (6 bases). Here the CDR3 DNA reads TGTGCCAGCAGCTTGAACAGGGTGACTGAAGCTTTCTTT. Amino acid sequence: CASSLNRVTEAFF. Drawing the rest from reference TRBV5-6 and TRBJ1-1, the complete variable domain is DAGVTQSPTHLIKTRGQQVTLRCSPKSGHDTVSWYQQALGQGPQFIFQYYEEEERQRGNFPDRFSGHQFPNYSSELNVNALLLGDSALYLCASSLNRVTEAFFGQGTRLTVV.